The sequence of this T cell receptor (beta chain) was determined in a study of tumor-infiltrating lymphocytes in primary liver carcinoma. Study summary: Subjects presented with primary liver carcinoma managed by surgical resection. Samples produced roughly 3.65 to 8 million productive TCRbeta reads, comparable across tissue types. Points from the study as a whole: Researchers found tumor-adjacent and tumor-blood pairs overlapped less than tumor region pairs.

TCR beta cDNA was made from around 520 ng total RNA with a constant-region primer. Generation of the TCR beta libraries relied on three nested multiplex PCR rounds using slightly modified ARM-PCR. Forward primers for TRBV1-TRBV30 and a C-beta reverse primer served the first two PCR rounds, at about 10 cycles each. TCRdb fed the multiplex PCR reads into MiXCR, producing one record per CDR3 protein. Of 320,000 or so distinct CDR3 sequences listed, approximately 60% are singletons. It was unsorted whole blood that yielded blood RNA, and germline DNA was also extracted. This clonotype was recorded many times. The target antigen is unknown. The ends lost 6 bases at V and 5 bases at J; junction bases unmatched: 7. The CDR3 is 15 amino acids. Germline CDR1 reads MNHEY; CDR2 reads SVGAGI.

The sequence derives from a middle-aged man with primary liver carcinoma and hepatitis B virus infection. Material for sequencing was peripheral blood. V is TRBV6-5 and J is TRBJ2-1; 10 positions match TRBD1. The CDR3 sequence: CASSWDRGRDNEQFF. CDR3 coding DNA: TGTGCCAGCAGCTGGGACAGGGGAAGGGACAATGAGCAGTTCTTC.